This TCR beta chain was captured by sequencing in a study of blood T cells in healthy people across ages. Across the study: Every two T cells gave about one barcoded beta molecule via template switching.

Germline assignment: CDR1 MNHNY and CDR2 SVGAGI (reference sequence). The CDR3 runs to 14 residues. The V and J ends lost 0 bases and 4 bases respectively, with 10 bases between them. For the second PCR, which ran for 7 to 11 cycles, a sample-barcoded 5' primer and a J-beta primer mix were used. MiXCR, run by TCRdb on the 5' RACE reads, gives a single entry per CDR3 protein. Of 1.8 million or so distinct CDR3 sequences in the sample, roughly two fifths are singletons; the top ten hold 23%. The sequence was collected from a human donor in good health. V gene TRBV6-6 combines with J gene TRBJ2-7; D is ambiguous. Specimen: blood. In DNA, the CDR3 is TGTGCCAGCAGTTACTCGAATCCGTCGTACGAGCAGTACTTC. As protein: CASSYSNPSYEQYF.